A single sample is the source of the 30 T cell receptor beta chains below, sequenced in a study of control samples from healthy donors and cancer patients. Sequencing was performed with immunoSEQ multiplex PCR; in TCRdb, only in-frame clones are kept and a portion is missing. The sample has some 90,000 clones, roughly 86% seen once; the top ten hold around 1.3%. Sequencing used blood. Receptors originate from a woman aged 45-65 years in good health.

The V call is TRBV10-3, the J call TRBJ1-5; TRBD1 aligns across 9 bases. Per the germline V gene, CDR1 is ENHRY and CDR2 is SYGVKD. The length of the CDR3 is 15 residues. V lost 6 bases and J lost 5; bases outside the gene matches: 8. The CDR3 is CAISHDRGFDQPQHF. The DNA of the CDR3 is TGTGCCATCAGCCACGACAGGGGGTTCGATCAGCCCCAGCATTTT.

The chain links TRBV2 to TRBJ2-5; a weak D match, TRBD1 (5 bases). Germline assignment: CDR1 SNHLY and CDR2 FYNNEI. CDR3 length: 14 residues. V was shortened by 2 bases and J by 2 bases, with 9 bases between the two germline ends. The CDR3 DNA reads TGTGCCAGCAGTGAACTCAGGGCACAAGAGACCCAGTACTTC. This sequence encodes CASSELRAQETQYF. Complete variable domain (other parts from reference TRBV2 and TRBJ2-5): EPEVTQTPSHQVTQMGQEVILRCVPISNHLYFYWYRQILGQKVEFLVSFYNNEISEKSEIFDDQFSVERPDGSNFTLKIRSTKLEDSAMYFCASSELRAQETQYFGPGTRLLVL.

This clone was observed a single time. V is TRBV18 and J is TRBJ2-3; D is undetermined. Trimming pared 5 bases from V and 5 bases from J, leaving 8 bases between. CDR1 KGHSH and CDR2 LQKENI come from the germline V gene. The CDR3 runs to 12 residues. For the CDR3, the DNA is TGTGCCAGCTCAGAGTATCAAGATACGCAGTATTTT. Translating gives CASSEYQDTQYF.

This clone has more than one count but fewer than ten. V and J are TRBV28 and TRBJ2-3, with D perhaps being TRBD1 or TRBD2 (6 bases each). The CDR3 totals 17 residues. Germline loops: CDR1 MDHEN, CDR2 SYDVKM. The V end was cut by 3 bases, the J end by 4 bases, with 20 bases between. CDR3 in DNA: TGTGCCAGCAGTTTTTGGGACATCGGGAGTTCCGCAGATACGCAGTATTTT. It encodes CASSFWDIGSSADTQYF.

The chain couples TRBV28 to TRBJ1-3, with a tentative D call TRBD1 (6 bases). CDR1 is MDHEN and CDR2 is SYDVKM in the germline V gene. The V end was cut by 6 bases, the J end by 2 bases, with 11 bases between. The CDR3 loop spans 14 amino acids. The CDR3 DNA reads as TGTGCCAGCAGCCCAAACAGGGCTGGAAACACCATATATTTT. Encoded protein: CASSPNRAGNTIYF.

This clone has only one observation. The CDR3 protein is CASSQGRTTGPLHF. The CDR3 region has the DNA TGTGCCAGCAGCCAAGGCCGAACTACGGGACCCCTCCACTTT. The V and J genes are TRBV4-2 and TRBJ1-6; D gene uncertain. This CDR3 region has 14 residues. Between the trimmed V and J ends, which lost 1 base and 12 bases, there was a span of 13 bases. The germline V gene encodes CDR1 LGHNA and CDR2 YNFKEQ.

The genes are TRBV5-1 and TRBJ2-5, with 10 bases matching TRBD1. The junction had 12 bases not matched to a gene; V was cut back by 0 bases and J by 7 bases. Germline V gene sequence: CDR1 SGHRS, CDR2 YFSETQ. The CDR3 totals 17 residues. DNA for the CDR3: TGCGCCAGCAGCTTGGCCTGGACAGGGGGAGGTGCGGGGACCCAGTACTTC. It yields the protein CASSLAWTGGGAGTQYF. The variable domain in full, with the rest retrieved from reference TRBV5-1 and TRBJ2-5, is KAGVTQTPRYLIKTRGQQVTLSCSPISGHRSVSWYQQTPGQGLQFLFEYFSETQRNKGNFPGRFSGRQFSNSRSEMNVSTLELGDSALYLCASSLAWTGGGAGTQYFGPGTRLLVL.

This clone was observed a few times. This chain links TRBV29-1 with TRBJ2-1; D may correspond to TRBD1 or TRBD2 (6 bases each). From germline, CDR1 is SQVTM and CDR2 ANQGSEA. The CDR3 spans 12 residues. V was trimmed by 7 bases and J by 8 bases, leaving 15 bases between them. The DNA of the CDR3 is TGCAGCGCTAGGGGGGATGGGGATGAGCAGTTCTTC. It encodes CSARGDGDEQFF.

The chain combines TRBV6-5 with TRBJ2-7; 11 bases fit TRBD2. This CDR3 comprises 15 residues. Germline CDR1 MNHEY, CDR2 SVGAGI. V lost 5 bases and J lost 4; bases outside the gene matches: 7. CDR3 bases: TGTGCCAGCAGTCCCAGACTAGCGGGGCATTACGAGCAGTACTTC. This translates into CASSPRLAGHYEQYF.

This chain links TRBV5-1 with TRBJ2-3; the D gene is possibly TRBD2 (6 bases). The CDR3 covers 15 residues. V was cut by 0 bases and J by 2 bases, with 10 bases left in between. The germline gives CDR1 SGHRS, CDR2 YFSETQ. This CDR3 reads CASSLGGVDTDTQYF. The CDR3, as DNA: TGCGCCAGCAGCTTGGGCGGGGTTGACACAGATACGCAGTATTTT.

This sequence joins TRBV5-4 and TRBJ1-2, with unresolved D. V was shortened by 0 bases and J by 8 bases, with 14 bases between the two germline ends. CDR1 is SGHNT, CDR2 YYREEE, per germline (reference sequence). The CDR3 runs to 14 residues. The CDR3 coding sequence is TGTGCCAGCAGCTTGGGGGAGCGAGCGGGGGGCTACACCTTC. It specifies CASSLGERAGGYTF.

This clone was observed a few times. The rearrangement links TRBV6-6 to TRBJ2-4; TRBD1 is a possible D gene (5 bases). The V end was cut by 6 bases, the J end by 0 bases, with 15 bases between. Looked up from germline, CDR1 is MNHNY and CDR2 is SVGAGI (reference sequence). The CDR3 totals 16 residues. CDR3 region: CASSFLGPLAKNIQYF. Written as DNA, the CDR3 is TGTGCCAGCAGCTTCCTGGGGCCTCTAGCCAAAAACATTCAGTACTTC.

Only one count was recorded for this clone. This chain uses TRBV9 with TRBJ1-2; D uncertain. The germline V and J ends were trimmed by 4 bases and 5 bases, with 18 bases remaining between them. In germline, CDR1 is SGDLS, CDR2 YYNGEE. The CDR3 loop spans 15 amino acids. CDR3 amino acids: CASSPMGGPGYGYTF. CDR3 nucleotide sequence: TGTGCCAGCAGCCCTATGGGAGGGCCGGGGTATGGCTACACCTTC.

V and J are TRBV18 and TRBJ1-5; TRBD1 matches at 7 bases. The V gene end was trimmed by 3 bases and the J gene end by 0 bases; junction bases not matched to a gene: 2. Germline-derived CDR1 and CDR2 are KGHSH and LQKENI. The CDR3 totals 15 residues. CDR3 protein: CASSPGQHSNQPQHF. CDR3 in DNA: TGTGCCAGCTCACCGGGACAGCATAGCAATCAGCCCCAGCATTTT.

The CDR3 bases are TGCGCCAGCAGCCGATTTACAGGGAGAGCAACTAATGAAAAACTGTTTTTT. It yields the protein CASSRFTGRATNEKLFF. The V gene is TRBV4-1, the J gene TRBJ1-4; maybe TRBD1 (6 bases). Germline CDR1 reads MGHRA; CDR2 reads YSYEKL. Trimming left V 4 bases short and J 0 bases short, with 15 bases between. This CDR3 contains 17 residues.

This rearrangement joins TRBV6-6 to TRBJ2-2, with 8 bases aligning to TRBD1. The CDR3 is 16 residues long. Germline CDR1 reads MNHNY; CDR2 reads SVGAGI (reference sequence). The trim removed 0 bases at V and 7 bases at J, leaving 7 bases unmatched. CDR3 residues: CASSYSSQGAFGELFF. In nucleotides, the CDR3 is TGTGCCAGCAGTTACTCGAGTCAGGGGGCCTTCGGGGAGCTGTTTTTT.

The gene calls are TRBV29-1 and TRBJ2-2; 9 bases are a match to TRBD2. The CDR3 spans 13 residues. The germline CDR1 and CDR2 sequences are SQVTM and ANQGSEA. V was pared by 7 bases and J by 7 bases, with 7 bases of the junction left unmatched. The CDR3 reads CSALAGVSGELFF. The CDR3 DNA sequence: TGCAGCGCCTTAGCGGGAGTGAGCGGGGAGCTGTTTTTT.

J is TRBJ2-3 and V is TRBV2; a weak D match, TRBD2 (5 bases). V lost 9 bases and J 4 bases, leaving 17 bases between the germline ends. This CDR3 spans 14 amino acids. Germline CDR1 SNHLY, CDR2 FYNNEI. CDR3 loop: CASARDSVSDTQYF. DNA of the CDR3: TGTGCCAGTGCGAGGGATAGCGTTTCAGATACGCAGTATTTT. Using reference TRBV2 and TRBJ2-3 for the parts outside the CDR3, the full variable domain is EPEVTQTPSHQVTQMGQEVILRCVPISNHLYFYWYRQILGQKVEFLVSFYNNEISEKSEIFDDQFSVERPDGSNFTLKIRSTKLEDSAMYFCASARDSVSDTQYFGPGTRLTVL.

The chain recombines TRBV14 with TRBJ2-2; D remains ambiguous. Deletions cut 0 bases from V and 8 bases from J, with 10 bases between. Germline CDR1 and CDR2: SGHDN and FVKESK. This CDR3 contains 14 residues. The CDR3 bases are TGTGCCAGCAGCCAAGATGTGGCATCTGGGGAGCTGTTTTTT. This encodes CASSQDVASGELFF.

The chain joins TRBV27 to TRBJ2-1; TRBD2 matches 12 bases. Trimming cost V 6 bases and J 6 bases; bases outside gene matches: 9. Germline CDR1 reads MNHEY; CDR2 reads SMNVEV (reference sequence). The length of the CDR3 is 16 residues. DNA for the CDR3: TGTGCCAGCAGACTCACTAGCGGGGGGAGTGGCAATGAGCAGTTCTTC. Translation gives CASRLTSGGSGNEQFF.

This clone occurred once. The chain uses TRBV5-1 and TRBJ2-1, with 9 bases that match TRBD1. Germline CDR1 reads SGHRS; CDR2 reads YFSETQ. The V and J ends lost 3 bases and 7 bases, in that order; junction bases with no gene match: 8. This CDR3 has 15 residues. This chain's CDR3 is CASSSGTGSHNEQFF. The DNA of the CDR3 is TGCGCCAGCAGCTCAGGGACAGGGTCCCATAATGAGCAGTTCTTC.

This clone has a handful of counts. The CDR3, as DNA: TGTGCCAGCAGCTTCCCGCGGACAGGCTTGAGCACAGATACGCAGTATTTT. Protein: CASSFPRTGLSTDTQYF. The rearrangement joins TRBV7-9 to TRBJ2-3; the match to TRBD1 covers 7 bases. The trim removed 3 bases at V and 0 bases at J, leaving 9 bases unmatched. Germline loops: CDR1 SEHNR, CDR2 FQNEAQ (reference sequence). The CDR3 is made up of 17 amino acids.

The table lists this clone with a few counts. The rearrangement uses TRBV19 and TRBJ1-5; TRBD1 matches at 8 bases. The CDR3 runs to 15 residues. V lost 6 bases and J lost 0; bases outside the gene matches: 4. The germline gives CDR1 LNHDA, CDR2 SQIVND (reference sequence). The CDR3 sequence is CASRGQDYSNQPQHF. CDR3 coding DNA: TGTGCCAGTAGGGGACAGGATTATAGCAATCAGCCCCAGCATTTT.

The CDR3 sequence: CASSPQQGSNTEAFF. DNA of the CDR3: TGTGCCAGCTCACCACAACAGGGCTCGAACACTGAAGCTTTCTTT. The rearrangement uses TRBV18 and TRBJ1-1, with a possible D match to TRBD1 (6 bases). Germline V lookup: CDR1 KGHSH, CDR2 LQKENI. This CDR3 has 15 residues. Trimming pared 1 base from V and 1 base from J, leaving 10 bases between.

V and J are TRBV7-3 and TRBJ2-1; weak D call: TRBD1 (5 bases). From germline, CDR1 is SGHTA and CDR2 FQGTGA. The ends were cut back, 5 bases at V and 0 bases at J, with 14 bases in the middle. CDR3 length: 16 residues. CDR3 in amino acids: CASSPPGASSYNEQFF. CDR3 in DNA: TGTGCCAGCAGCCCCCCTGGGGCGAGCTCCTACAATGAGCAGTTCTTC.

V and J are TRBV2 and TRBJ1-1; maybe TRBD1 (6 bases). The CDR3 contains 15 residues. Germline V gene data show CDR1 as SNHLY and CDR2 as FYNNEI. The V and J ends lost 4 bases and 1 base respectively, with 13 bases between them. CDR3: CASSGEQGRNTEAFF. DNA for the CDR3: TGTGCCAGCAGTGGAGAGCAGGGGAGGAACACTGAAGCTTTCTTT.

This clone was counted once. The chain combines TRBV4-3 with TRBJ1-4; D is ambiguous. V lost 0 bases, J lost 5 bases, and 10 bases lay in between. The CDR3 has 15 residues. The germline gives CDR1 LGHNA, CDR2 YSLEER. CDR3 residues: CASSQDLDRNEKLFF. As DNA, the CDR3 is TGCGCCAGCAGCCAAGATCTGGACCGCAATGAAAAACTGTTTTTT.

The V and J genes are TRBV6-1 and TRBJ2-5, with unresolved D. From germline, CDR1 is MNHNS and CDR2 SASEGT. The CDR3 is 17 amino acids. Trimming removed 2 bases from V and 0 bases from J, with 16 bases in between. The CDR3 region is CASSEYPRGNYQETQYF. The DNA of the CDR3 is TGTGCCAGCAGTGAATATCCTCGCGGCAACTACCAAGAGACCCAGTACTTC.

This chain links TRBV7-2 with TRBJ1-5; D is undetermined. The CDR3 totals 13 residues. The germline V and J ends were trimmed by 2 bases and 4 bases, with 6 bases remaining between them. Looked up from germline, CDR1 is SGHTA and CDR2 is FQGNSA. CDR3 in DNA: TGTGCCAGCAGCTTACTCTTAAATCAGCCCCAGCATTTT. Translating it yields CASSLLLNQPQHF.

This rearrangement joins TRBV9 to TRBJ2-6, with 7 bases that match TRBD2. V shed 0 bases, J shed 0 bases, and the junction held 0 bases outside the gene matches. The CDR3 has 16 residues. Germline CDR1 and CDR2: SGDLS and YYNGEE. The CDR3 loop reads CASSVGEGSGANVLTF. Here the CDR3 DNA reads TGTGCCAGCAGCGTAGGGGAGGGCTCTGGGGCCAACGTCCTGACTTTC.